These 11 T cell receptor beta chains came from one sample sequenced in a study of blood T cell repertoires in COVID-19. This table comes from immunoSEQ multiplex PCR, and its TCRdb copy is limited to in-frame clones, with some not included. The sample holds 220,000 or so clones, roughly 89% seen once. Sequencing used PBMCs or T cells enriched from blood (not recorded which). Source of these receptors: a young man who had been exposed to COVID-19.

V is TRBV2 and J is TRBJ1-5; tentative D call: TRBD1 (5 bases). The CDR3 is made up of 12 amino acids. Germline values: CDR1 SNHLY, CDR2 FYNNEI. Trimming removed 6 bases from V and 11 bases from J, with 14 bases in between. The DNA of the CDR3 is TGTGCCAGCAGAGCGTGGGGGGGAGCCCAGCATTTT. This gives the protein CASRAWGGAQHF.

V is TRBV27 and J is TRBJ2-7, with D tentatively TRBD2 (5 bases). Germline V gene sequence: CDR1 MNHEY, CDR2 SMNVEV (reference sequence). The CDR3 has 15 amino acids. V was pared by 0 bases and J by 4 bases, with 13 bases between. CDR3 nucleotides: TGTGCCAGCAGTTTATCGTGGGGTCGGGGTTACGAGCAGTACTTC. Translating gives CASSLSWGRGYEQYF.

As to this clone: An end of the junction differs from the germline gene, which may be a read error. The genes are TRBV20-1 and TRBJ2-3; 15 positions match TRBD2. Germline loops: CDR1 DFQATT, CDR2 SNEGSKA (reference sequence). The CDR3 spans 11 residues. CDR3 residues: CSAPGLAGGPF. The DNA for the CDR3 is TGCAGTGCTCCAGGACTAGCGGGGGGGCCTTTT.

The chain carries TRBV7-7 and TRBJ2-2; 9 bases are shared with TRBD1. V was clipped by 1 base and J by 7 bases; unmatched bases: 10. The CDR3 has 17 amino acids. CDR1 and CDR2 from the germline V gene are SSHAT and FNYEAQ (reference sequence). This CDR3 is CASSLGEQGAPGGELFF. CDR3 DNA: TGTGCCAGCAGCTTAGGCGAACAGGGGGCGCCCGGCGGGGAGCTGTTTTTT.

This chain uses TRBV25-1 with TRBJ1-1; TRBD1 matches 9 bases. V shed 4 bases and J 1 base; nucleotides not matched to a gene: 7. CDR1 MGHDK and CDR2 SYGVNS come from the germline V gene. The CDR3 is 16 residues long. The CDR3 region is CASSALQGAGNTEAFF. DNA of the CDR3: TGTGCCAGCAGTGCCTTACAGGGGGCGGGGAACACTGAAGCTTTCTTT.

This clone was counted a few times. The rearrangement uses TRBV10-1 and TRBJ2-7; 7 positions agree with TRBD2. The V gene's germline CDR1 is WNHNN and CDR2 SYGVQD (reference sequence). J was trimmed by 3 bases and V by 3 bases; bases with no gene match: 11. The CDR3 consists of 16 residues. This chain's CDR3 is CASSDDQRGVLYEQYF. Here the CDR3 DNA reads TGCGCCAGCAGTGATGACCAGCGGGGTGTACTCTACGAGCAGTACTTC.

CDR3 sequence (DNA): TGTGCCAGCAGCTTATTCCGGGACATGGGAGAGCAGTACTTC. This gives the protein CASSLFRDMGEQYF. The rearrangement links TRBV7-2 to TRBJ2-7; tentatively, D is TRBD1 (6 bases). Between the trimmed V and J ends, which lost 2 bases and 7 bases, there was a span of 15 bases. Germline CDR1 SGHTA, CDR2 FQGNSA. The CDR3 has 14 amino acids.

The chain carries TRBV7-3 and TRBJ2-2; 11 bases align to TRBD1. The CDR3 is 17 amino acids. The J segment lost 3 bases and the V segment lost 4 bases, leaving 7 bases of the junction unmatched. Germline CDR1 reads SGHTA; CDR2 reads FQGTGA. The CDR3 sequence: CASSSTPGQGDTGELFF. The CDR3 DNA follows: TGTGCCAGCAGCTCAACTCCGGGACAGGGGGACACCGGGGAGCTGTTTTTT. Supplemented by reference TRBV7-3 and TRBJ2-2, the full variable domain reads GAGVSQTPSNKVTEKGKYVELRCDPISGHTALYWYRQSLGQGPEFLIYFQGTGAADDSGLPNDRFFAVRPEGSVSTLKIQRTERGDSAVYLCASSSTPGQGDTGELFFGEGSRLTVL.

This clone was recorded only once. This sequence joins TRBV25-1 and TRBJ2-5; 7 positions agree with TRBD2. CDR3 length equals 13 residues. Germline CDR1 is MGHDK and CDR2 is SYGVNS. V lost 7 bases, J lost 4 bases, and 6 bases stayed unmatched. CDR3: CASNSPGGETQYF. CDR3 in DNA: TGTGCCAGCAATTCACCGGGGGGAGAGACCCAGTACTTC.

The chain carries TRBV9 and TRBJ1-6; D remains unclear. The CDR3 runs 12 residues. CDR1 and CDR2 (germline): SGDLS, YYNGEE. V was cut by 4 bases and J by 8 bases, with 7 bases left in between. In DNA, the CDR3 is TGTGCCAGCAGCCCAGAGGATTCACCCCTCCACTTT. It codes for CASSPEDSPLHF.

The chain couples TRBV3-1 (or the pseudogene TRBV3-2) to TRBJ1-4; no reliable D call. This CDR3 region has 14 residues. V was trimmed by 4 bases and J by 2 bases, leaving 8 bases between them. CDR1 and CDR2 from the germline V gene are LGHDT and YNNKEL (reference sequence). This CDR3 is CASSPQTTNEKLFF. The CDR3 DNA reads TGTGCCAGCAGCCCACAAACGACTAATGAAAAACTGTTTTTT.